The 22 T cell receptor beta chains given below trace back to one sample, sequenced in a study of human T cells and chemical hapten exposure. Time point described: pre-sensitization, week 0. Treatment defined: therapeutic diphenylcyclopropenone sensitization with weekly scalp DPC. TCRdb passed the RACE reads through MiXCR, listing each CDR3 protein once. The table has 80,000 to 100,000 distinct CDR3 sequences, more than 10% seen once. The source was whole blood, collected in connection with sensitization to the hapten diphenylcyclopropenone (DPC). These receptors all come from a woman aged 55-75 years with alopecia areata. Some clones in this sample may be carry-over from other donors' samples.

Only a few counts were recorded for this clonotype. The chain carries TRBV12-3 or TRBV12-4 and TRBJ1-6; a possible D gene is TRBD1 (6 bases). V gave up 5 bases and J gave up 7 bases, with 15 bases separating them. CDR3 length: 15 residues. The CDR3 is CASSARQETNSPLHF. The DNA of the CDR3 is TGTGCCAGCAGTGCCCGACAGGAGACAAATTCACCCCTCCACTTT.

This clonotype was counted many times. V is TRBV7-6 and J is TRBJ1-1; D might be TRBD1 (6 bases). V was clipped by 1 base and J by 2 bases, with 14 bases between them. This CDR3 spans 16 amino acids. Germline V gene sequence: CDR1 SGHVS, CDR2 FNYEAQ. For the CDR3, the DNA is TGTGCCAGCAGCTTAGTCCAGGGAGGGACAAACACTGAAGCTTTCTTT. The encoded protein is CASSLVQGGTNTEAFF. Full variable domain (outside the CDR3, taken from reference TRBV7-6 and TRBJ1-1): GAGVSQSPRYKVTKRGQDVALRCDPISGHVSLYWYRQALGQGPEFLTYFNYEAQQDKSGLPNDRFSAERPEGSISTLTIQRTEQRDSAMYRCASSLVQGGTNTEAFFGQGTRLTVV.

V usage is TRBV29-1 and J usage is TRBJ2-7; maybe TRBD2 (5 bases). Germline V gene data show CDR1 as SQVTM and CDR2 as ANQGSEA. Trimming removed 4 bases at V and 0 bases at J, with 13 bases between. This CDR3 contains 14 residues. CDR3 region: CSVGGASSSYEQYF. In DNA, the CDR3 is TGCAGCGTTGGAGGAGCTAGCTCCTCCTACGAGCAGTACTTC.

The chain recombines TRBV20-1 with TRBJ1-2; tentative D call: TRBD1 (5 bases). The CDR3 spans 13 residues. Germline V gene data show CDR1 as DFQATT and CDR2 as SNEGSKA (reference sequence). Trimming left V 6 bases short and J 5 bases short, with 16 bases between. Here the CDR3 reads CSAQDSGNYGYTF. The DNA for the CDR3 is TGCAGTGCACAGGACTCGGGGAATTATGGCTACACCTTC.

This clonotype showed up just a few times. The J gene is TRBJ1-2, the V gene TRBV6-5; TRBD1 is a possible D gene (5 bases). The CDR3 consists of 14 residues. The V end lost 6 bases, the J end lost 2 bases, and 13 bases lay between the germline ends. Germline CDR1 is MNHEY and CDR2 is SVGAGI. The CDR3 is CASSSGYGNYGYTF. In DNA, the CDR3 is TGTGCCAGCAGCTCAGGGTACGGCAACTATGGCTACACCTTC.

The chain couples TRBV9 to TRBJ2-3; a possible D gene is TRBD2 (5 bases). Looked up from germline, CDR1 is SGDLS and CDR2 is YYNGEE. The CDR3 is made up of 16 amino acids. The V and J ends lost 0 bases and 4 bases respectively, with 15 bases between them. The CDR3 DNA is TGTGCCAGCAGCGTAGACGGCGGGCCCGTGGCAGATACGCAGTATTTT. This translates into CASSVDGGPVADTQYF. Full variable domain (missing parts from reference TRBV9 and TRBJ2-3): DSGVTQTPKHLITATGQRVTLRCSPRSGDLSVYWYQQSLDQGLQFLIQYYNGEERAKGNILERFSAQQFPDLHSELNLSSLELGDSALYFCASSVDGGPVADTQYFGPGTRLTVL.

This clonotype has a count of ten or more. The rearrangement joins TRBV6-5 to TRBJ1-1, with no clear D. The germline gives CDR1 MNHEY, CDR2 SVGAGI. The CDR3 has 14 amino acids. The V end lost 6 bases, the J end lost 1 base, and 12 bases lay between the germline ends. This CDR3 is CASSPYQENTEAFF. The CDR3 DNA reads as TGTGCCAGCAGCCCCTACCAAGAGAACACTGAAGCTTTCTTT.

This clonotype was seen repeatedly, ten times or more. The J gene is TRBJ1-2, the V gene TRBV5-1; TRBD1 matches 9 bases. CDR3 length: 14 amino acids. J was trimmed by 10 bases and V by 3 bases; bases with no gene match: 10. Germline loops: CDR1 SGHRS, CDR2 YFSETQ. DNA of the CDR3: TGCGCCAGCAGCTCGGATCCGGGACAGGGAGACTACACCTTC. It yields the protein CASSSDPGQGDYTF. Using reference TRBV5-1 and TRBJ1-2 for the parts outside the CDR3, the full variable domain is KAGVTQTPRYLIKTRGQQVTLSCSPISGHRSVSWYQQTPGQGLQFLFEYFSETQRNKGNFPGRFSGRQFSNSRSEMNVSTLELGDSALYLCASSSDPGQGDYTFGSGTRLTVV.

This clonotype was counted many times. The chain joins TRBV29-1 to TRBJ1-2, with D unresolved. The germline CDR1 and CDR2 sequences are SQVTM and ANQGSEA. The CDR3 has 15 amino acids. V was pared by 0 bases and J by 2 bases, with 13 bases between. CDR3 region: CSVEDGRGLNYGYTF. CDR3 DNA sequence: TGCAGCGTTGAAGATGGCCGAGGATTGAACTATGGCTACACCTTC.

This clonotype occurred many times. V and J are TRBV20-1 and TRBJ2-1; 14 nucleotides align to TRBD2. Germline lookup yields CDR1 DFQATT and CDR2 SNEGSKA (reference sequence). CDR3 size: 13 residues. In DNA, the CDR3 is TGCAGCGAGACTAGCGGGGGGGGCAATGAGCAGTTCTTC. Protein product: CSETSGGGNEQFF.

This clonotype was recorded a few times. The chain employs TRBV5-1 and TRBJ1-3; 11 bases map to TRBD1. The germline gives CDR1 SGHRS, CDR2 YFSETQ. With 0 bases clipped from V and 0 bases from J, the junction kept 5 bases outside the gene matches. The CDR3 length is 18 residues. The CDR3 nucleotides are TGCGCCAGCAGCTTGGCCGGGACAGGGGGAAGCTCTGGAAACACCATATATTTT. The encoded protein is CASSLAGTGGSSGNTIYF. Full variable domain (remainder filled in from reference TRBV5-1 and TRBJ1-3): KAGVTQTPRYLIKTRGQQVTLSCSPISGHRSVSWYQQTPGQGLQFLFEYFSETQRNKGNFPGRFSGRQFSNSRSEMNVSTLELGDSALYLCASSLAGTGGSSGNTIYFGEGSWLTVV.

Many counts were recorded for this clonotype. This chain uses TRBV10-3 with TRBJ2-7, with 9 nucleotides matching TRBD1. The CDR3 runs to 15 residues. The germline CDR1 and CDR2 sequences are ENHRY and SYGVKD. Trimming removed 5 bases from V and 3 bases from J; junction bases left unmatched: 8. CDR3 sequence (DNA): TGTGCCATCAGTTCACCGGGACAGGGTCTCTACGAGCAGTACTTC. This gives the protein CAISSPGQGLYEQYF.

The chain recombines TRBV12-3 or TRBV12-4 with TRBJ1-1, with D possibly matching TRBD1 (5 bases). CDR3 length equals 13 residues. Trimming shortened V by 7 bases and J by 4 bases, and 13 bases separated the two germline ends. CDR3 nucleotides: TGTGCCAGCATTACAGGAGAGGGCACTGAAGCTTTCTTT. It codes for CASITGEGTEAFF.

At least ten counts were recorded for this clonotype. V usage is TRBV19 and J usage is TRBJ2-7; TRBD1 matches at 7 bases. The V gene end was trimmed by 6 bases and the J gene end by 2 bases; junction bases not matched to a gene: 7. Germline-derived CDR1 and CDR2 are LNHDA and SQIVND (reference sequence). The CDR3 length is 14 residues. CDR3: CASSERGRPYEQYF. CDR3 coding DNA: TGTGCCAGTAGCGAAAGGGGGCGACCCTACGAGCAGTACTTC.

This clonotype appeared many times. The chain combines TRBV12-5 with TRBJ2-7, with D possibly being TRBD1 (6 bases). Germline CDR1 and CDR2: LGHNT and FRNRAP. There are 15 residues in the CDR3. Trimming took 1 base from V and 3 from J, leaving 13 bases between them. DNA for the CDR3: TGTGCTAGTGGTTTGGCGGACCGGACAGACTACGAGCAGTACTTC. It yields the protein CASGLADRTDYEQYF.

Ten or more counts support this clonotype. The chain is built from TRBV6-5 and TRBJ1-2, with D hard to call. The V end lost 5 bases, the J end lost 5 bases, and 15 bases lay between the germline ends. The CDR3 extends over 14 amino acids. CDR1 and CDR2 from the germline V gene are MNHEY and SVGAGI. CDR3 nucleotide sequence: TGTGCCAGCAGTCTTAGGTGGGGTGTTTATGGCTACACCTTC. It yields the protein CASSLRWGVYGYTF.

In its sample, this clonotype was seen many times. The rearrangement links TRBV6-6 to TRBJ1-1, with 7 bases aligning to TRBD1. Germline loops: CDR1 MNHNY, CDR2 SVGAGI (reference sequence). This CDR3 contains 13 residues. V gave up 7 bases and J gave up 1 base; unmatched junction bases: 3. CDR3 bases: TGTGCCAGCAATAGACAGGGGAACACTGAAGCTTTCTTT. It translates to CASNRQGNTEAFF.

This clonotype was seen repeatedly, ten times or more. V gene TRBV7-8 combines with J gene TRBJ2-5; a possible D gene is TRBD2 (6 bases). From germline, CDR1 is SGHVS and CDR2 FQNEAQ. V was pared by 4 bases and J by 1 base, with 22 bases between. CDR3 length: 18 residues. Here the CDR3 DNA reads TGTGCCAGCAGCTCCCAACTAGCTAGGGGCGTCTTCCAAGAGACCCAGTACTTC. Translation: CASSSQLARGVFQETQYF.

This sequence joins TRBV7-9 and TRBJ1-4; no clear D. V shed 5 bases and J shed 0 bases, with 16 bases lying between them. The CDR3 extends over 17 amino acids. Germline V CDR1 and CDR2: SEHNR, FQNEAQ (reference sequence). The CDR3 sequence: CASSLGRRTATNEKLFF. The CDR3, as DNA: TGTGCCAGCAGCCTAGGACGTAGGACTGCAACTAATGAAAAACTGTTTTTT.

The CDR3, as DNA: TGTGCCAGCAGCTCAACAGGGAGCGGCGGCTACACCTTC. It codes for CASSSTGSGGYTF. This chain links TRBV7-3 with TRBJ1-2; perhaps TRBD1 as D (6 bases). V gave up 4 bases and J gave up 8 bases, with 14 bases separating them. Germline V CDR1 and CDR2: SGHTA, FQGTGA. The CDR3 contains 13 residues.

V and J are TRBV29-1 and TRBJ1-3; D not certain. The CDR3 length is 12 residues. Germline V gives CDR1 SQVTM, CDR2 ANQGSEA. The V and J ends lost 6 bases and 0 bases respectively, with 6 bases between them. CDR3 loop: CSVENSGNTIYF. The CDR3 bases are TGCAGCGTCGAGAACTCTGGAAACACCATATATTTT.

This chain links TRBV9 with TRBJ2-7, with D perhaps matching TRBD2 (5 bases). The CDR3 spans 14 residues. V dropped 2 bases and J dropped 3 bases, with 12 bases sitting between them. Germline values: CDR1 SGDLS, CDR2 YYNGEE. The CDR3 region is CASSVSPGGYEQYF. In DNA, the CDR3 is TGTGCCAGCAGCGTTTCTCCCGGAGGCTACGAGCAGTACTTC.